This T cell receptor (beta chain) was retrieved from a study of technical replicates of blood from several donors. Trimming cost V 6 bases and J 5 bases, with 18 bases left between them. Germline CDR1 MNHEY, CDR2 SVGAGI. The CDR3 is made up of 15 amino acids. Here immunoSEQ multiplex PCR was the method, and the copy in TCRdb shows in-frame clones only, minus some. The top ten hold 3.5% to 4.5% of the sample, which has 45,000 to 60,000 clones, 80% to 95% seen once. The rearrangement links TRBV6-5 to TRBJ2-3; a possible D gene is TRBD1 (5 bases). Sequences were obtained from PBMCs. This TCR was sampled from a human donor in good health. Some clones in this sample may be carry-over from other donors' samples. The CDR3 here is CASSPSDATEDTQYF. DNA of the CDR3: TGTGCCAGCAGCCCCTCTGATGCGACAGAAGATACGCAGTATTTT.